The clone carrying this T cell receptor (beta chain) was detected only a few times. The antigen remains unidentified. Trimming took off 4 bases at V and 11 bases at J, with 12 bases between the two ends. The CDR3 has 12 residues. Per the germline V gene, CDR1 is MNHEY and CDR2 is SVGAGI. This sample was taken from a study of beta chain features in type 1 diabetes. Notes on the study in general: The study notes PCR might favor shorter templates equally in patients and controls.

Reverse transcription of all isolated RNA meant that expressed TCRB transcripts were sequenced. TCRdb's table, derived via immunoSEQ multiplex PCR, lists solely in-frame clones and lacks some. The data contain about 140,000 clones, roughly a tenth of them singletons. The V call is TRBV6-5, the J call TRBJ1-5; a weak D match, TRBD1 (5 bases). The sequence was obtained from a man aged 18 to 29 in good health. Material: naive CD4+ T cells from blood. The CDR3 DNA sequence: TGTGCCAGCAGTTCATCCTCAGGGTCCCAGCATTTT. This sequence encodes CASSSSSGSQHF.